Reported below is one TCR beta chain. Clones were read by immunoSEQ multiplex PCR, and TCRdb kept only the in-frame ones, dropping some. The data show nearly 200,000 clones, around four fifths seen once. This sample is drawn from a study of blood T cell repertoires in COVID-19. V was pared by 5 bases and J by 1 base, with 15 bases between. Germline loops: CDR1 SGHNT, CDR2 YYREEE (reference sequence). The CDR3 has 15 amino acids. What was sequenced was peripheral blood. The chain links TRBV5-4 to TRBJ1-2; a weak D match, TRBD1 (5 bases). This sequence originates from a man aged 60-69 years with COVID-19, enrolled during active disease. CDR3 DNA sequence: TGTGCCAGCAGGCCTCAGGGTGGTTTTAACTATGGCTACACCTTC. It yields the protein CASRPQGGFNYGYTF.